This is a list of T cell receptor beta chains from one sample in a study of CD8 T cells in ankylosing spondylitis. TCRdb reanalysed the 5' RACE reads using MiXCR and keeps one entry per CDR3 protein. The table has some 800,000 distinct CDR3 sequences, 10% to 15% seen once. Material for sequencing was blood, either unsorted or a sorted T cell fraction (not recorded which). Every receptor here comes from a male donor with ankylosing spondylitis. The CDR3 runs from the conserved cysteine through the conserved F or W. Fields, in order: J gene, CDR3 length, clone size, V gene, D gene, CDR3 protein, CDR3 DNA. D genes are given only for firm matches. Some rows have no size entry. The others give once, few or many, or a class for an expanded clone.

j_call: TRBJ2-3; cdr3_length: 16; clone_size: few; v_call: TRBV7-2; d_call: TRBD1; cdr3_aa: CASSLEQGAFADTQYF; cdr3_nt: TGTGCCAGCAGCTTAGAACAGGGGGCTTTTGCGGATACGCAGTATTTT
j_call: TRBJ1-1; cdr3_length: 14; clone_size: -; v_call: TRBV20-1; d_call: TRBD1; cdr3_aa: CSANRGSLDTEAFF; cdr3_nt: TGCAGTGCTAACAGGGGGAGTCTGGACACTGAAGCTTTCTTT
j_call: TRBJ1-1; cdr3_length: 15; clone_size: many; v_call: TRBV7-2; d_call: TRBD1; cdr3_aa: CASSSYRGMNTEAFF; cdr3_nt: TGTGCCAGCAGCTCCTACAGGGGAATGAACACTGAAGCTTTCTTT
j_call: TRBJ2-7; cdr3_length: 12; clone_size: few; v_call: TRBV28; d_call: -; cdr3_aa: CASSFLSYEQYF; cdr3_nt: TGTGCCAGCAGTTTCCTCTCCTACGAGCAGTACTTC
j_call: TRBJ1-1; cdr3_length: 15; clone_size: few; v_call: TRBV5-1; d_call: -; cdr3_aa: CASRTTLQENTEAFF; cdr3_nt: TGCGCCAGCCGCACTACTCTACAGGAGAACACTGAAGCTTTCTTT
j_call: TRBJ2-2; cdr3_length: 10; clone_size: -; v_call: TRBV2; d_call: -; cdr3_aa: CASGVGELFF; cdr3_nt: TGTGCCAGCGGGGTCGGGGAGCTGTTTTTT
j_call: TRBJ2-7; cdr3_length: 14; clone_size: many; v_call: TRBV10-3; d_call: -; cdr3_aa: CAISELDRGREQYF; cdr3_nt: TGTGCCATCAGTGAGTTGGACCGGGGACGGGAGCAGTACTTC
j_call: TRBJ1-1; cdr3_length: 13; clone_size: few; v_call: TRBV6-1; d_call: -; cdr3_aa: CASKKRQFTEAFF; cdr3_nt: TGTGCCAGCAAGAAAAGACAGTTTACTGAAGCTTTCTTT
j_call: TRBJ2-2; cdr3_length: 17; clone_size: few; v_call: TRBV28; d_call: -; cdr3_aa: CASSLGSEFLKHGELFF; cdr3_nt: TGTGCCAGCAGTTTAGGGTCGGAGTTTCTAAAGCACGGGGAGCTGTTTTTT
j_call: TRBJ2-5; cdr3_length: 17; clone_size: few; v_call: TRBV6-2/TRBV6-3; d_call: TRBD2; cdr3_aa: CASTRRAAGGNLKTQYF; cdr3_nt: TGTGCCAGCACCAGGAGAGCGGCGGGGGGCAACTTAAAGACCCAGTACTTC
j_call: TRBJ2-5; cdr3_length: 15; clone_size: few; v_call: TRBV2; d_call: -; cdr3_aa: CASSEARDGPGTQYF; cdr3_nt: TGTGCCAGCAGTGAAGCGCGGGACGGACCGGGGACCCAGTACTTC
j_call: TRBJ2-1; cdr3_length: 15; clone_size: few; v_call: TRBV7-2; d_call: -; cdr3_aa: CASSQTRGPYNEQFF; cdr3_nt: TGTGCCAGCAGCCAGACTAGGGGGCCCTACAATGAGCAGTTCTTC
j_call: TRBJ1-4; cdr3_length: 14; clone_size: few; v_call: TRBV20-1; d_call: -; cdr3_aa: CSAPRGDGNEKLFF; cdr3_nt: TGCAGTGCGCCCAGAGGGGACGGGAATGAAAAACTGTTTTTT
j_call: TRBJ2-7; cdr3_length: 14; clone_size: few; v_call: TRBV7-2; d_call: -; cdr3_aa: CASTLAPQGYEQYF; cdr3_nt: TGTGCCAGCACCCTCGCCCCACAGGGCTACGAGCAGTACTTC
j_call: TRBJ2-7; cdr3_length: 14; clone_size: -; v_call: TRBV12-3/TRBV12-4; d_call: -; cdr3_aa: CASSLARRSYGQYF; cdr3_nt: TGTGCCAGCAGTTTAGCCAGACGTTCCTACGGGCAGTACTTC
j_call: TRBJ1-5; cdr3_length: 15; clone_size: -; v_call: TRBV7-2; d_call: TRBD1; cdr3_aa: CASSLTGVRDQPQHF; cdr3_nt: TGTGCCAGCAGCTTGACAGGGGTTAGGGATCAGCCCCAGCATTTT
j_call: TRBJ1-5; cdr3_length: 15; clone_size: many; v_call: TRBV10-3; d_call: -; cdr3_aa: CAISSTLGGNQPQHF; cdr3_nt: TGTGCCATCAGTAGTACCTTGGGCGGAAATCAGCCCCAGCATTTT
j_call: TRBJ1-2; cdr3_length: 12; clone_size: few; v_call: TRBV7-9; d_call: -; cdr3_aa: CASSDVGYGYTF; cdr3_nt: TGTGCCAGCAGCGACGTTGGCTATGGCTACACCTTC
j_call: TRBJ2-7; cdr3_length: 15; clone_size: -; v_call: TRBV6-1; d_call: -; cdr3_aa: CASRTGRAGDYEQYF; cdr3_nt: TGTGCCAGCAGGACAGGACGCGCGGGGGACTACGAGCAGTACTTC
j_call: TRBJ2-3; cdr3_length: 14; clone_size: -; v_call: TRBV5-1; d_call: -; cdr3_aa: CASRGPGLMNTQYF; cdr3_nt: TGCGCCAGCAGAGGTCCAGGGCTAATGAATACGCAGTATTTT